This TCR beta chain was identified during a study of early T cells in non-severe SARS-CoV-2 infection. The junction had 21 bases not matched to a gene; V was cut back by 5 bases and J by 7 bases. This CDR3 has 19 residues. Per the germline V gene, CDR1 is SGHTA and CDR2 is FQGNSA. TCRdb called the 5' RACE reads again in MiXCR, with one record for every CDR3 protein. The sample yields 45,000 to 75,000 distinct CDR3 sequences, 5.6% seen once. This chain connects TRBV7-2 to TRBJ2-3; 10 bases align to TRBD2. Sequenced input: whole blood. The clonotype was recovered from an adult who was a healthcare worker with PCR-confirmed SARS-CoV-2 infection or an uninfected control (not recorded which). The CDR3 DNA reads TGTGCCAGCAGCCATAAGTCCAGCGGGGGGGCGCAACGATCGAATACGCAGTATTTT. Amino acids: CASSHKSSGGAQRSNTQYF.